This T cell receptor beta chain was found in a study of cytomegalovirus exposure and HLA in healthy donors (TCRdb year 2017). Background on the whole study: In an earlier analysis of several hundred of the donors, approximately 260 Gb of sequence data and 100 million or so unique TCR beta sequences from 180 million or so T cells were reported. Of the roughly 400 genotyped donors, less than 85% were placed in the genetic ancestry cluster associated with self-reported Caucasian donors. A later genetic analysis took genome-wide SNP genotypes for about 65% of the 666 donors and used that subset as a discovery cohort. An earlier analysis of fewer than 750 of the donors used high-throughput TCR beta sequencing to judge whether each TCR beta V gene segment behaved as functional or pseudogenic. A later analysis re-analyzed previously published TCR beta repertoires from approximately 670 donors and added high-resolution HLA genotyping to study TCR occurrence patterns. To predict cytomegalovirus infection status, the study brought together high-throughput TCR immunosequencing, statistical association of individual TCRs with disease status, and machine learning. The study was designed to test whether signatures of past pathogen exposure could be identified by cataloging public T cell receptors. Both class I and class II loci were covered by HLA typing, at four-digit resolution. The number of donors typed differed by locus, with about 620-630 for A, B, C, DRB1 and DQB1, about 500 for DQA1, 600 to 610 for DPA1, and around 460 for DPB1. A separate validation cohort of approximately 120 different subjects was used in addition to the 666-subject first cohort. The study profiled the T cell repertoires of hundreds of subjects by immunosequencing and related them to cytomegalovirus serostatus. Among roughly 370 genotyped donors of the cohort, an average of around 240,000 unique TCR beta nucleotide sequences were sequenced per donor, around 18% of them non-productive. In the later analysis, no new phenotypic data were used to find candidate immune exposures; instead, reliance was placed on TCR beta sequences and their occurrence across donors. All discovery cohort repertoires had been generated using a single sequencing platform. Four or five DR-DQ haplotypes were handled as single units for association and clustering because linkage in the cohort was strong. Around 330 gigabases of sequencing data and 75 million to 85 million unique TCR sequences made up an early release that covered approximately 700 HLA-typed donors. Donor age, sex, ethnicity and CMV serostatus were compiled alongside the repertoire data.

The CDR3 measures 13 amino acids from cysteine to phenylalanine. Only CDR3 DNA remains: 39 bases, in frame from the first base. The germline V gene sets CDR1 to SGHTA and CDR2 to FQGTGA. Trimming removed 5 bases from V and 9 bases from J, leaving 14 bases between the germline ends. Library method: the immunoSEQ multiplex PCR assay. For the multiplex PCR, a mixture combining 60 forward primers for TCR Vbeta segments and 13 reverse primers for TCR Jbeta segments was used. The CDR3 region of rearranged TCR beta genes was amplified from genomic DNA with a multiplex PCR assay. On the Illumina HiSeq System, the amplified TCR beta libraries were sequenced as 87-base-pair reads. For the original study's pipeline: In a later analysis, around 80 million unique TCR beta chains were counted across the approximately 620 repertoires, and roughly 10 million of these chains were shared by at least two donors. Raw reads were error-corrected and collapsed into unique sequences with a nearest-neighbor algorithm that merged closely related sequences to remove PCR and sequencing errors. Alignment of CDR3 sequences to IMGT reference sequences was used to assign V, D and J gene segments. Each retained sequence needed at least a six-nucleotide match to both a V gene segment and a J gene segment. Rearrangements were called productive when the CDR3 lacked stop codons and stayed in frame with V and J; all others were non-productive. Following IMGT convention, CDR3 was defined as the stretch from the second conserved V-encoded cysteine to the conserved J-encoded phenylalanine. In an earlier analysis of around 540 of the donors, sequences lacking an unambiguous match to a single V gene segment were excluded. An earlier analysis of 450 to 650 of the donors called V segments functional above 56.7% productive rearrangements and segregating when the between-donor standard deviation exceeded 5%. A statistical classification framework was built to diagnose cytomegalovirus status from the catalog of TCR beta chain sequences. V and J gene assignment, in a later analysis, came from comparing TCR nucleotide sequences with IMGT/GENE-DB human TR gene sequences. Using the TCRdist pipeline, a later analysis assigned CDR3 sequences along with most-parsimonious VDJ recombination scenarios. In a later analysis, each TCR beta chain was defined by its CDR3 amino acid sequence together with its V-gene family, and reads without a unique V-gene family were excluded. In a later analysis, 450 to 600 highly shared, low-generation-probability nucleotide sequences were removed to address suspected cross-contamination and a sequencing artifact. In a later analysis, a clonal expansion index was calculated for each public chain from normalized within-repertoire ranks of inferred template counts. In a later analysis, generation probabilities were computed with a VDJ recombination model fitted to out-of-frame rearrangements, and the resulting probabilities were checked against IGoR. In a later analysis, TCR-TCR, TCR-HLA and TCR-CMV co-occurrence was scored with hypergeometric tests, and a repertoire-size bias correction was applied to TCR pairs. To estimate false discovery rates, a later analysis permuted the HLA or CMV assignments 20 times. In a later analysis, co-occurring TCRs were grouped with DBSCAN, and TCRdist sequence similarity was added when clustering was performed within HLA-allele-positive subsets. Repertoires with fewer than 30,000 or more than 120,000 public chains were left out of co-occurrence clustering, as were five repertoires with anomalous nucleotide sharing. What TCRdb holds here is the immuneACCESS table cut down to in-frame rearrangements. Part of the clones is not present; checked against another copy, under half of the missing clones reflect an unresolved V gene, and the others are unexplained. That table gives V, J and clone size, and the DNA gave D and trimming. For this sample there are approximately 180,000 clones; about 80% appear just once. The top ten hold less than 1.1% of the sample.

Study-level results and caveats: CMV serostatus was the only immune exposure information available for the cohort. Compared with the roughly 700-donor mean, donors in an Asian-associated ancestry cluster had fewer N-insertions in productive TCRs, according to a later genetic analysis. The study listed 164 TCR beta chains as associated with cytomegalovirus. In an earlier analysis of approximately 590 of the donors, most TCR beta V segments appeared in productive rearrangements about 87% or about 30% of the time, broadly matching IMGT annotations. The classifier was reported to diagnose cytomegalovirus status with high specificity and sensitivity in both the original and validation cohorts. Most CMV-associated TCR beta chains appeared to be HLA-restricted in a later analysis, and the HLA associations seemed to be driven largely by CMV exposure. A later analysis found that HLA-associated TCR beta chains were more clonally expanded and had lower generation probabilities than equally common non-associated chains. Because HLA typing was unavailable for some donors at each locus, only the typed subset was used in association tests. Because counts were too low, about 15 rarely observed V segments, including chromosome 9 orphons, were left out of the earlier analysis of some 640 of the donors. Across donors, most TCR sequences were observed very rarely, whereas some public TCRs were present in many individuals. A later genetic analysis associated a missense DCLRE1C variant with V-gene and J-gene trimming of TCR beta chains, and an independent cohort replicated the association. Linkage disequilibrium might explain the correlated functional status among segregating V segments, but an unknown experimental factor could not be excluded. Only TCR beta chains were sequenced in this cohort, and the absence of alpha or paired-chain data limited detectable features. It was suggested by the authors that the approach could potentially be generalized to other disease states and immunological phenotypes. In a later analysis, 15,000 to 20,000 TCR beta sequences were associated with specific HLA alleles at a false discovery rate of 0.05. A cluster of highly shared sequence variants was judged likely to represent a technical artifact of the sequencing pipeline. Three of the identified cytomegalovirus-associated TCR beta chains were confirmed in vitro to be specific for cytomegalovirus antigens. In a later analysis, TCR association rates were found to vary across HLA loci, with the most associated TCRs seen for DRB1 alleles and the fewest for HLA-C alleles. The presence/absence analyses assumed that sequencing depth was roughly uniform across donors, and that assumption may not be true. Some IMGT-functional V segments, including TRBV6-2 and TRBV6-3, could not be distinguished by the 87-base-pair reads and were therefore excluded. Strong co-occurrence of HLA alleles, especially DR and DQ, made assigning TCR associations to individual alleles difficult. In a later analysis, several top co-occurrence clusters were reported to appear linked to parvovirus B19, influenza, CMV and Epstein-Barr virus. A further reported finding was that TCR beta sequences accurately predicted the HLA-A and HLA-B alleles for most subjects in the first cohort.

The cohort comprised 710 or so healthy bone marrow donors. All cohort members were sampled while nominally healthy, although unrecorded immune exposures were likely present. The donor was CMV seronegative and was included in the group of a few hundred seronegative cohort members. Every donor gave a peripheral blood sample, and the peripheral blood mononuclear cells from that sample were used for TCR beta sequencing. Genomic DNA extraction from the blood cell samples was performed with the Qiagen DNeasy Blood Extraction Kit. Comments on this clone: Its binding antigen is unknown. There are no base qualities to consult, and no much larger clone falls within one base.

This TCR came from a woman aged 40 to 50 in good health and CMV-seronegative. The material sequenced was PBMCs. This receptor chain uses TRBV7-3 and TRBJ2-1; the D gene is perhaps TRBD2, from 6 matching bases. The CDR3 protein is CASSQTLAGEQFF. The DNA is TGTGCCAGCAGCCAGACACTAGCTGGTGAGCAGTTCTTC.